The 28 T cell receptor beta chains presented below share a single source sample, sequenced in a study of breast tumors, draining lymph nodes, adjacent tissues. Axillary draining lymph nodes of breast cancer patients supplied the node samples. MiXCR was run by TCRdb on the multiplex PCR reads, yielding one entry per CDR3 protein. The table has about 94,000 distinct CDR3 sequences, approximately 30% seen once; the top ten hold 8% to 9%. Material: axillary lymph node tissue. The receptors were sampled from a female donor with breast cancer. Some clones in this sample may be carry-over from other donors' samples.

This clonotype was found a few times. This chain uses TRBV6-6 with TRBJ1-2; D uncertain. Germline values: CDR1 MNHNY, CDR2 SVGAGI (reference sequence). The CDR3 sequence is 12 residues long. Trimming removed 5 bases at V and 4 bases at J, with 8 bases between. The CDR3 sequence is CASSLDAYGYTF. CDR3 DNA sequence: TGTGCCAGCAGTCTCGACGCCTATGGCTACACCTTC.

As concerns this clonotype: One base away lies a much larger clone, so this may be a sequencing read error. V usage is TRBV20-1 and J usage is TRBJ1-1; the D is unclear. The ends were cut back, 7 bases at V and 0 bases at J, with 12 bases in the middle. Germline CDR1 reads DFQATT; CDR2 reads SNEGSKA (reference sequence). The CDR3 totals 13 residues. DNA for the CDR3: TGCAGTGTACCGGACGGGATGAACACTGAAGCTTTCTTT. Its translation: CSVPDGMNTEAFF.

The chain links TRBV12-3 or TRBV12-4 to TRBJ1-1; D not resolved. CDR3 length: 13 residues. Trimming removed 3 bases at V and 2 bases at J, with 7 bases between. The CDR3 loop reads CASSLGFNTEAFF. The CDR3 bases are TGTGCCAGCAGTTTGGGGTTTAACACTGAAGCTTTCTTT.

This clonotype was counted many times. This sequence joins TRBV12-5 and TRBJ1-5, with TRBD1 as a possible D gene (5 bases). Trimming removed 0 bases at V and 4 bases at J, with 19 bases between. The CDR3 is made up of 18 amino acids. CDR1 LGHNT and CDR2 FRNRAP come from the germline V gene. The CDR3: CASGLVLFGKGRNQPQHF. The DNA for the CDR3 is TGTGCTAGTGGTTTGGTACTTTTCGGGAAGGGGAGAAATCAGCCCCAGCATTTT.

This clonotype was seen repeatedly, ten times or more. V usage is TRBV6-6 and J usage is TRBJ1-3; the D is unclear. Germline V CDR1 and CDR2: MNHNY, SVGAGI (reference sequence). Trimming removed 2 bases at V and 1 base at J, with 9 bases between. There are 15 residues in the CDR3. The CDR3 DNA sequence: TGTGCCAGCAGTTACCGACCGGGATCTGGAAACACCATATATTTT. Residues: CASSYRPGSGNTIYF.

V usage is TRBV10-2 and J usage is TRBJ1-5; no firm D call. Germline assignment: CDR1 WSHSY and CDR2 SAAADI. Trimming cost V 4 bases and J 2 bases, with 21 bases left between them. This CDR3 spans 18 amino acids. CDR3 in amino acids: CASSAPNGLRIGNQPQHF. CDR3 bases: TGCGCCAGCAGTGCACCTAACGGACTCCGGATAGGCAATCAGCCCCAGCATTTT.

Turning to this clonotype: At one end, the junction sequence differs from germline, possibly due to a read error. The chain links TRBV19 to TRBJ2-6; D is possibly TRBD1 (6 bases). Germline values: CDR1 LNHDA, CDR2 SQIVND (reference sequence). The CDR3 is made up of 20 amino acids. The CDR3 reads CASSINRGGRPYSGANVPTF. CDR3 DNA: TGTGCCAGTAGTATAAATCGTGGGGGCAGGCCCTACTCTGGGGCCAACGTCCCGACTTTC.

This clonotype occurred many times. The V and J genes are TRBV4-2 and TRBJ2-7; 8 bases are shared with TRBD2. The V segment lost 1 base and the J segment 7 bases; nucleotides outside the gene matches: 15. The CDR3 sequence is 17 residues long. From germline, CDR1 is LGHNA and CDR2 YNFKEQ. CDR3 in amino acids: CASSQAHTVAGMYEQYF. For the CDR3, the DNA is TGTGCCAGCAGCCAAGCCCATACCGTAGCGGGAATGTATGAGCAGTACTTC.

This clonotype was picked up many times. The chain uses TRBV24-1 and TRBJ2-7, with 7 bases matching TRBD2. This CDR3 has 11 amino acids. V shed 9 bases, J shed 6 bases, and the junction held 4 bases outside the gene matches. Germline assignment: CDR1 KGHDR and CDR2 SFDVKD. The CDR3 protein is CATAGVGEQYF. CDR3 coding DNA: TGTGCCACCGCGGGAGTGGGCGAGCAGTACTTC.

This clonotype was seen at least ten times. The chain recombines TRBV13 with TRBJ2-7, with 7 nucleotides matching TRBD2. The V gene end was trimmed by 3 bases and the J gene end by 3 bases; junction bases not matched to a gene: 5. The germline gives CDR1 PRHDT, CDR2 FYEKMQ (reference sequence). This CDR3 is 14 amino acids long. For the CDR3, the DNA is TGTGCCAGCAGCTTCAGGACTAGAAGCTACGAGCAGTACTTC. This codes for CASSFRTRSYEQYF.

This clonotype was observed many times. This chain uses TRBV14 with TRBJ2-7; D is unclear. With 4 bases removed from V and 0 bases from J, the gap between germline ends came to 13 bases. The germline gives CDR1 SGHDN, CDR2 FVKESK. CDR3 length: 15 residues. CDR3 amino acids: CASSPARSSSYEQYF. The CDR3 nucleotides read TGTGCCAGCAGCCCCGCGCGTTCGAGCTCCTACGAGCAGTACTTC.

The rearrangement joins TRBV20-1 to TRBJ1-6; 7 nucleotides agree with TRBD1. The CDR3 runs to 14 residues. Germline loops: CDR1 DFQATT, CDR2 SNEGSKA (reference sequence). V gave up 1 base and J gave up 13 bases; unmatched junction bases: 10. The CDR3 reads CSARVGTVATPLHF. The CDR3 coding sequence is TGCAGTGCTAGAGTCGGGACAGTAGCTACCCCCCTCCACTTT.

This clonotype was counted at least ten times. This sequence joins TRBV28 and TRBJ2-7; perhaps TRBD2 as D (5 bases). This CDR3 contains 14 residues. V was pared by 8 bases and J by 2 bases, with 16 bases between. Germline CDR1 is MDHEN and CDR2 is SYDVKM. The CDR3 sequence: CASGRRSPTYEQYF. DNA for the CDR3: TGTGCCAGCGGGAGACGAAGCCCAACCTACGAGCAGTACTTC.

This clonotype was counted ten times or more. The CDR3 carries no conserved terminal phenylalanine or tryptophan, so it likely arises from a read error. J is TRBJ2-7 and V is TRBV5-1, with 10 bases aligning to TRBD2. The germline V gene encodes CDR1 SGHRS and CDR2 YFSETQ. Trimming at V came to 0 bases and at J to 0 bases, leaving 9 bases not matched to a gene. The CDR3 length is 18 residues. CDR3 amino acids: CASSLATGLADSSYEQYL. The CDR3 DNA sequence: TGCGCCAGCAGCTTGGCGACCGGACTAGCGGACAGCTCCTACGAGCAGTACCTC.

This clonotype was recorded many times. J is TRBJ2-5 and V is TRBV7-3; 8 nucleotides match TRBD1. Germline V CDR1 and CDR2: SGHTA, FQGTGA. The CDR3 is made up of 13 amino acids. Germline trimming cut 4 bases from V and 4 bases from J; bases unmatched to any gene: 2. The CDR3: CASSSTGVETQYF. As DNA, the CDR3 is TGTGCCAGCAGCTCGACAGGGGTAGAGACCCAGTACTTC.

This clonotype was recorded many times. The CDR3 coding sequence is TGTGCCAGTAGTAGAGCGGGAGGGCACTCCTACAATGAGCAGTTCTTC. It encodes CASSRAGGHSYNEQFF. This chain links TRBV19 with TRBJ2-1; 10 bases match TRBD2. Germline V gene sequence: CDR1 LNHDA, CDR2 SQIVND (reference sequence). The CDR3 runs to 16 residues. V lost 4 bases to trimming and J lost 0 bases; unmatched junction nucleotides: 3.

The sample holds one count of this clonotype. The gene calls are TRBV6-5 and TRBJ2-5; TRBD2 agrees at 13 bases. V lost 2 bases to trimming and J lost 5 bases; unmatched junction nucleotides: 11. The CDR3 is 18 amino acids. Germline V gene lookup returns CDR1 MNHEY and CDR2 SVGAGI. CDR3 sequence (DNA): TGTGCCAGCAGTTACAATATGGGCGGACTAGCGGGAGTCGAGACCCAGTACTTC. Translating gives CASSYNMGGLAGVETQYF.

This clonotype was seen at least ten times. The chain couples TRBV5-6 to TRBJ2-6; no reliable D call. The CDR3 has 17 amino acids. V was shortened by 7 bases and J by 0 bases, with 17 bases between the two germline ends. Germline assignment: CDR1 SGHDT and CDR2 YYEEEE. DNA of the CDR3: TGTGCCAGCCATCGGTTTGAAGGTATCTCTGGGGCCAACGTCCTGACTTTC. Translated: CASHRFEGISGANVLTF. Combining the CDR3 with reference TRBV5-6 and TRBJ2-6 gives the whole variable domain DAGVTQSPTHLIKTRGQQVTLRCSPKSGHDTVSWYQQALGQGPQFIFQYYEEEERQRGNFPDRFSGHQFPNYSSELNVNALLLGDSALYLCASHRFEGISGANVLTFGAGSRLTVL.

The J gene is TRBJ2-3, the V gene TRBV24-1, with D perhaps TRBD2 (6 bases). CDR3 length equals 15 residues. Deletions cut 5 bases from V and 6 bases from J, with 17 bases between. The V gene's germline CDR1 is KGHDR and CDR2 SFDVKD. Written as DNA, the CDR3 is TGTGCCACCAGTGGCTCCGAGACTAGTGTGGATACGCAGTATTTT. Translation gives CATSGSETSVDTQYF.

This clonotype was found many times. The chain uses TRBV6-5 and TRBJ1-3; unclear D gene. In germline, CDR1 is MNHEY, CDR2 SVGAGI. Deletions cut 3 bases from V and 0 bases from J, with 6 bases between. CDR3 size: 14 residues. The CDR3 spells CASSYRASGNTIYF. CDR3 DNA sequence: TGTGCCAGCAGTTATAGGGCCTCTGGAAACACCATATATTTT.

This clonotype was seen ten or more times. The chain recombines TRBV28 with TRBJ1-2, with D perhaps matching TRBD1 (5 bases). V was shortened by 6 bases and J by 7 bases, with 21 bases between the two germline ends. The CDR3 sequence is 15 residues long. The germline gives CDR1 MDHEN, CDR2 SYDVKM. The CDR3 nucleotides read TGTGCCAGCAGAACCATGACCGGGACCCCGGGTGGCTACACCTTC. Translated: CASRTMTGTPGGYTF.

As to this clonotype: The junction differs from germline at one of its ends, possibly a read error. The DNA for the CDR3 is TGTGCCAGCAGTGACCTGGGCCTAAGGAGAGAAAAACTGTTTTTC. Translated: CASSDLGLRREKLFF. This chain uses TRBV25-1 with TRBJ1-4; unclear D gene. This CDR3 region has 15 residues. Germline V gene sequence: CDR1 MGHDK, CDR2 SYGVNS. Full variable domain (rest looked up from reference TRBV25-1 and TRBJ1-4): EADIYQTPRYLVIGTGKKITLECSQTMGHDKMYWYQQDPGMELHLIHYSYGVNSTEKGDLSSESTVSRIRTEHFPLTLESARPSHTSQYLCASSDLGLRREKLFFGSGTQLSVL.

This clonotype was recorded at least ten times. V and J are TRBV5-4 and TRBJ2-7; TRBD2 matches at 7 bases. The CDR3 is 15 amino acids. Germline V gives CDR1 SGHNT, CDR2 YYREEE (reference sequence). The trim removed 1 base at V and 3 bases at J, leaving 7 bases unmatched. CDR3 amino acids: CASSLRSSGVYEQYF. CDR3 in DNA: TGTGCCAGCAGCTTGAGATCTAGCGGAGTCTACGAGCAGTACTTC.

This clonotype is a singleton in its sample. CDR3 amino acids: CASSLYRAVSYEQYF. The DNA for the CDR3 is TGTGCCAGCAGTTTATACAGGGCCGTTTCCTACGAGCAGTACTTC. The chain uses TRBV27 and TRBJ2-7; D is possibly TRBD1 (6 bases). Germline assignment: CDR1 MNHEY and CDR2 SMNVEV (reference sequence). The CDR3 runs 15 residues. V lost 1 base and J lost 1, with 11 bases in between.

This clonotype was counted many times. The chain has TRBV11-2 and TRBJ2-7; possible D gene TRBD2, 5 bases. The CDR3 sequence is 15 residues long. V was pared by 1 base and J by 1 base, with 11 bases between. Germline lookup yields CDR1 SGHAT and CDR2 FQNNGV. The CDR3 DNA reads TGTGCCAGCAGCTTAGTGCGGGCGGGTTCCTACGAGCAGTACTTC. The encoded protein is CASSLVRAGSYEQYF.

This clonotype came up a few times. A much larger clone sits a single nucleotide away, making a read error possible. Because the CDR3 is missing its conserved closing phenylalanine or tryptophan, this is likely a read error. The chain is built from TRBV19 and TRBJ2-6, with no clear D. Looked up from germline, CDR1 is LNHDA and CDR2 is SQIVND (reference sequence). Trimming left V 5 bases short and J 0 bases short, with 11 bases between. The CDR3 runs 16 residues. The DNA of the CDR3 is TGTGCCAGTAGTCGCTGGGCTTCCTCTGGGGCCAACGTCCTGACTTCC. Translated: CASSRWASSGANVLTS.

This clonotype has a count of ten or more. The CDR3, as DNA: TGTGCCAGCAGCCTGCAACTAGCGGGAGGTTTCGGTGAGCAGTTCTTC. As protein: CASSLQLAGGFGEQFF. The rearrangement joins TRBV14 to TRBJ2-1, with 12 bases lining up with TRBD2. The germline gives CDR1 SGHDN, CDR2 FVKESK. With V trimmed by 4 bases and J by 9 bases, 10 bases remained unmatched. CDR3 length equals 16 residues. Full variable domain (outside the CDR3, taken from reference TRBV14 and TRBJ2-1): EAGVTQFPSHSVIEKGQTVTLRCDPISGHDNLYWYRRVMGKEIKFLLHFVKESKQDESGMPNNRFLAERTGGTYSTLKVQPAELEDSGVYFCASSLQLAGGFGEQFFGPGTRLTVL.

The chain has TRBV11-3 and TRBJ2-7, with TRBD2 identical over 7 bases. The CDR3 is 14 residues long. V lost 5 bases, J lost 9 bases, and 13 bases stayed unmatched. Germline CDR1 reads SGHNT; CDR2 reads YENEEA. The CDR3 is CASSPGLAGAVQYF. CDR3 DNA: TGTGCCAGCAGCCCCGGACTGGCGGGAGCGGTGCAGTACTTC.